This entry describes one T cell receptor beta chain. Its antigen is still unknown. This entry belongs to a study of OX40 agonist ivuxolimab in advanced cancers. This CDR3 has 12 residues. CDR1 and CDR2 (germline): SGHNT, YYREEE (reference sequence). V shed 4 bases and J shed 3 bases, with 8 bases lying between them. Study results and limitations: The authors also found low normalized T-cell clonal expansion in some nonresponders. Not determined was the antigen specificity of the expanded peripheral T cells.

Using immunoSEQ multiplex PCR, the repertoire was profiled, and TCRdb retains in-frame clones only, with some absent. The table shows 50,000 to 65,000 clones, with 70% to 85% occurring only once. The receptor was isolated from an adult with an advanced solid tumor such as melanoma, head and neck, liver or kidney cancer. Sequenced here: CD4+ or CD8+ T cells sorted from blood, sampled in a trial of the OX40 agonist ivuxolimab. V is TRBV5-4 and J is TRBJ2-7, with D maybe TRBD2 (6 bases). This chain's CDR3 is CASSRDFYEQYF. DNA of the CDR3: TGTGCCAGCAGCCGGGACTTCTACGAGCAGTACTTC.